Following are 10 T cell receptor beta chains from one sample sequenced in a study of cytomegalovirus exposure and HLA in healthy donors. Profiling relied on immunoSEQ multiplex PCR, and the TCRdb table lists in-frame clones only, not all of them. The sample shows tens of thousands of clones, about 93% of them seen only once. Source material: PBMCs. The receptors shown here come from a woman under 30 in good health and CMV-seropositive.

This chain connects TRBV9 to TRBJ1-1; 8 bases are shared with TRBD1. The germline V gene has CDR1 SGDLS and CDR2 YYNGEE. The CDR3 is 14 residues long. The junction had 5 bases not matched to a gene; V was cut back by 2 bases and J by 5 bases. CDR3 DNA: TGTGCCAGCAGCGTCAGGGGGCGCGGGACTGAAGCTTTCTTT. Protein: CASSVRGRGTEAFF.

Here the CDR3 reads CASSVEGAGSTDTQYF. DNA for the CDR3: TGTGCCAGCAGCGTAGAAGGGGCGGGGAGCACAGATACGCAGTATTTT. The V call is TRBV9, the J call TRBJ2-3; D possibly corresponds to TRBD2 (6 bases). Trimming removed 0 bases from V and 0 bases from J, with 11 bases in between. The CDR3 length is 16 residues. CDR1 is SGDLS and CDR2 is YYNGEE in the germline V gene.

The V and J genes are TRBV4-1 and TRBJ2-4; TRBD1 matches at 11 bases. This CDR3 spans 17 amino acids. CDR1 is MGHRA and CDR2 is YSYEKL in the germline V gene. The V segment lost 0 bases and the J segment 10 bases; nucleotides outside the gene matches: 11. The CDR3 DNA follows: TGCGCCAGCAGCCAAGAACCCCCGGGACAGGGGGTCTTAATTCAGTACTTC. This encodes CASSQEPPGQGVLIQYF.

J is TRBJ1-3 and V is TRBV2, with TRBD1 matching over 7 bases. Trimming cost V 9 bases and J 1 base; bases outside gene matches: 21. This CDR3 contains 19 residues. Germline lookup yields CDR1 SNHLY and CDR2 FYNNEI. CDR3 in amino acids: CASSSWDSVAPLSGNTIYF. The DNA for the CDR3 is TGTGCCAGTTCCTCTTGGGACAGCGTAGCCCCACTATCTGGAAACACCATATATTTT.

The CDR3 protein is CASREQGLAYNEQFF. CDR3 sequence (DNA): TGTGCCAGCAGGGAACAGGGGTTGGCCTACAATGAGCAGTTCTTC. The chain carries TRBV6-1 and TRBJ2-1, with 7 bases fitting TRBD1. The V and J ends lost 6 bases and 2 bases, in that order; junction bases with no gene match: 7. The CDR3 is made up of 15 amino acids. The germline V gene has CDR1 MNHNS and CDR2 SASEGT.

This clone appeared a few times. The J gene is TRBJ2-1, the V gene TRBV6-4; 12 bases are shared with TRBD2. The trim removed 0 bases at V and 6 bases at J, leaving 0 bases unmatched. Germline CDR1 reads MRHNA; CDR2 reads SNTAGT. There are 15 residues in the CDR3. The CDR3 DNA reads TGTGCCAGCAGTGACTCGACTAGCGGGAGCAATGAGCAGTTCTTC. Its translation is CASSDSTSGSNEQFF.

The chain uses TRBV6-1 and TRBJ1-1; TRBD1 agrees at 12 bases. Trimming took 7 bases from V and 4 from J; bases not matched to a gene: 7. The CDR3 is 15 residues long. Germline CDR1 MNHNS, CDR2 SASEGT. The CDR3 DNA reads TGTGCCAGCACCCGGGACAGGGGGCTTGGCACTGAAGCTTTCTTT. Its translation: CASTRDRGLGTEAFF.

The rearrangement uses TRBV6-6 and TRBJ2-3; no clear D. Trimming took 4 bases from V and 6 from J, leaving 8 bases between them. In germline, CDR1 is MNHNY, CDR2 SVGAGI (reference sequence). The CDR3 runs 12 residues. In DNA, the CDR3 is TGTGCCAGCAGTTCCTCCATGGATACGCAGTATTTT. It codes for CASSSSMDTQYF.

The chain couples TRBV4-1 to TRBJ2-7; D is possibly TRBD1 (6 bases). Germline V gives CDR1 MGHRA, CDR2 YSYEKL. The CDR3 runs 14 residues. The V gene lost 3 bases and the J gene lost 1 base, with 10 bases spanning the gap. The CDR3 region has the DNA TGCGCCAGCAGCCACCCACAGGGTTCCTACGAGCAGTACTTC. Translation: CASSHPQGSYEQYF.

The chain employs TRBV6-1 and TRBJ1-2; 9 nucleotides align to TRBD1. The length of the CDR3 is 14 residues. Germline V gene data show CDR1 as MNHNS and CDR2 as SASEGT. Unmatched junction bases numbered 11, after V lost 11 bases and J lost 4 bases. Written as DNA, the CDR3 is TGTGCCCTCCCGGGACAGGGTGTAATCTATGGCTACACCTTC. Its protein is CALPGQGVIYGYTF.